The sequence of this T cell receptor (beta chain) was determined in a study of CD8+ T cells in alopecia areata. Concerning this clone: Its matching antigen is unknown.

Study results and limitations: During tofacitinib treatment, many expanded lesional clones remained in scalp and blood. Higher clonality was seen in lesional scalp than in normal scalp, especially in alopecia totalis/universalis.

This CDR3 is built from 15 residues. The germline V and J ends were trimmed by 3 bases and 0 bases, with 11 bases remaining between them. Germline CDR1 reads LNHDA; CDR2 reads SQIVND (reference sequence). Specified treatment: oral pan-JAK inhibitor, 5-10 mg twice daily. Reverse transcribed after extraction, RNA yielded cDNA as the sequencing template. Libraries were prepared by immunoSEQ multiplex PCR; TCRdb keeps only in-frame clonotypes and omits some of them. The table shows approximately 210,000 clones, with 66% occurring only once. The TCR comes from a human donor with alopecia areata. The chain links TRBV19 to TRBJ1-1; D is ambiguous. The specimen was CD4+ T cells sorted from blood, collected around week 44, from a patient treated with tofacitinib. The CDR3 coding sequence is TGTGCCAGTAGTATGTCAATCCAGATGAACACTGAAGCTTTCTTT. As protein: CASSMSIQMNTEAFF.